These 29 T cell receptor beta chains share one sample of origin, sequenced in a study of blood T cell repertoires in COVID-19. TCRdb's table, derived via immunoSEQ multiplex PCR, lists solely in-frame clones and lacks some. Of about 140,000 clones listed, approximately 88% were seen once; the top ten hold approximately 5%. The sample was PBMCs or T cells enriched from blood (not recorded which). The receptors stem from a man aged 35 to 55 with acute COVID-19.

The rearrangement links TRBV4-2 to TRBJ2-1; 9 positions match TRBD2. Germline-derived CDR1 and CDR2 are LGHNA and YNFKEQ. The V gene end was trimmed by 0 bases and the J gene end by 2 bases; junction bases not matched to a gene: 5. The CDR3 spans 17 residues. Here the CDR3 reads CASSQDRLAGTYNEQFF. In DNA, the CDR3 is TGTGCCAGCAGCCAAGACCGTCTAGCGGGGACCTACAATGAGCAGTTCTTC.

The V gene is TRBV5-4, the J gene TRBJ1-4; D uncertain. This CDR3 comprises 16 residues. CDR1 and CDR2 from the germline V gene are SGHNT and YYREEE (reference sequence). V gave up 0 bases and J gave up 0 bases, with 9 bases separating them. The DNA for the CDR3 is TGTGCCAGCAGCTTGGATCAGGCAGCAACTAATGAAAAACTGTTTTTT. It codes for CASSLDQAATNEKLFF.

The chain uses TRBV5-1 and TRBJ1-1; D is undetermined. CDR1 and CDR2 (germline): SGHRS, YFSETQ. This CDR3 is built from 16 residues. Trimming shortened V by 0 bases and J by 0 bases, and 12 bases separated the two germline ends. Here the CDR3 reads CASSLADGRMNTEAFF. The CDR3, as DNA: TGCGCCAGCAGCTTGGCTGACGGCAGGATGAACACTGAAGCTTTCTTT.

CDR3 in DNA: TGTGCCAGTAGTAGAACAGGGCCCGATGGCTACACCTTC. Translation: CASSRTGPDGYTF. The chain carries TRBV19 and TRBJ1-2, with D perhaps matching TRBD1 (6 bases). The length of the CDR3 is 13 residues. With 4 bases removed from V and 6 bases from J, the gap between germline ends came to 12 bases. CDR1 LNHDA and CDR2 SQIVND come from the germline V gene (reference sequence).

V gene TRBV7-6 combines with J gene TRBJ2-2; 8 positions match TRBD1. V gave up 5 bases and J gave up 0 bases; unmatched junction bases: 5. Germline values: CDR1 SGHVS, CDR2 FNYEAQ. The CDR3 runs to 16 residues. The CDR3 DNA follows: TGTGCCAGCAGCACCCGGGACAGGCCGAACACCGGGGAGCTGTTTTTT. As protein: CASSTRDRPNTGELFF. Full variable domain (outside the CDR3, taken from reference TRBV7-6 and TRBJ2-2): GAGVSQSPRYKVTKRGQDVALRCDPISGHVSLYWYRQALGQGPEFLTYFNYEAQQDKSGLPNDRFSAERPEGSISTLTIQRTEQRDSAMYRCASSTRDRPNTGELFFGEGSRLTVL.

The CDR3 DNA reads TGTGCCAGCAGCGAACTAATGACAGGGGGCAATGAGCAGTTCTTC. Protein product: CASSELMTGGNEQFF. V gene TRBV9 combines with J gene TRBJ2-1; 9 bases line up with TRBD1. The CDR3 sequence is 15 residues long. CDR1 is SGDLS and CDR2 is YYNGEE in the germline V gene. V trimming: 3 bases; J trimming: 6 bases; junction bases outside the gene matches: 7.

The DNA for the CDR3 is TGTGCCAGCAGCCAAGAGTGGCAGGGGGGTTACGAGCAGTACTTC. Its translation: CASSQEWQGGYEQYF. The chain couples TRBV14 to TRBJ2-7; TRBD1 might be the D (7 bases). This CDR3 is 15 amino acids long. V was clipped by 0 bases and J by 4 bases, with 13 bases between them. Germline CDR1 and CDR2: SGHDN and FVKESK.

This clone has just a few counts. V usage is TRBV7-9 and J usage is TRBJ1-1; D uncertain. This CDR3 is 13 amino acids long. V lost 5 bases and J lost 0, with 7 bases in between. The germline V gene has CDR1 SEHNR and CDR2 FQNEAQ (reference sequence). The CDR3 protein is CASSVSVNTEAFF. As DNA, the CDR3 is TGTGCCAGCAGCGTTTCAGTGAACACTGAAGCTTTCTTT.

This chain joins TRBV3-1 (or the pseudogene TRBV3-2) and TRBJ1-6; 11 bases fit TRBD1. This CDR3 is built from 17 residues. The junction had 7 bases not matched to a gene; V was cut back by 0 bases and J by 9 bases. Germline CDR1 reads LGHDT; CDR2 reads YNNKEL (reference sequence). The CDR3 spells CASSQDGGTGGPSPLHF. For the CDR3, the DNA is TGTGCCAGCAGCCAAGATGGTGGGACAGGGGGTCCTTCACCCCTCCACTTT.

The chain carries TRBV5-1 and TRBJ2-1, with D maybe TRBD2 (5 bases). Trimming took 4 bases from V and 5 from J, leaving 10 bases between them. From germline, CDR1 is SGHRS and CDR2 YFSETQ. The CDR3 loop spans 13 amino acids. CDR3 in DNA: TGCGCCAGCAGCCCCGTGAGGGACAATGAGCAGTTCTTC. This sequence encodes CASSPVRDNEQFF.

The chain uses TRBV7-2 and TRBJ2-7; TRBD2 matches 11 bases. The trim removed 6 bases at V and 3 bases at J, leaving 7 bases unmatched. Germline-derived CDR1 and CDR2 are SGHTA and FQGNSA. The CDR3 runs 15 residues. DNA for the CDR3: TGTGCCAGCAGTCCGACTAGCGGGAACCACTACGAGCAGTACTTC. Its protein is CASSPTSGNHYEQYF.

This chain connects TRBV6-2 or TRBV6-3 to TRBJ1-5, with D unresolved. The CDR3 consists of 15 residues. Germline V lookup: CDR1 MNHEY, CDR2 SVGEGT. V lost 4 bases, J lost 3 bases, and 13 bases lay in between. CDR3 nucleotide sequence: TGTGCCAGCAGTTCAGCCGCAGGCCTCAATCAGCCCCAGCATTTT. Amino acid sequence: CASSSAAGLNQPQHF.

The J gene is TRBJ1-5, the V gene TRBV5-1; D remains ambiguous. This CDR3 is built from 13 residues. Between the trimmed V and J ends, which lost 0 bases and 5 bases, there was a span of 6 bases. CDR1 is SGHRS, CDR2 YFSETQ, per germline. The CDR3 DNA sequence: TGCGCCAGCAGCTTGGGGCTTCATCAGCCCCAGCATTTT. Translation: CASSLGLHQPQHF.

The chain recombines TRBV3-1 (or the pseudogene TRBV3-2) with TRBJ2-5, with TRBD1 matching over 8 bases. Per the germline V gene, CDR1 is LGHDT and CDR2 is YNNKEL (reference sequence). The V segment lost 0 bases and the J segment 1 base; nucleotides outside the gene matches: 1. CDR3 size: 15 residues. CDR3 region: CASSQEGTGQETQYF. For the CDR3, the DNA is TGTGCCAGCAGCCAAGAAGGGACAGGCCAAGAGACCCAGTACTTC.

The sample holds one count of this clone. The chain recombines TRBV7-2 with TRBJ2-7, with 7 bases identical to TRBD2. After removal of 2 bases from V and 7 bases from J, the junction contained 5 bases not matched to a gene. CDR3 size: 13 residues. The germline V gene has CDR1 SGHTA and CDR2 FQGNSA. Written as DNA, the CDR3 is TGTGCCAGCAGCTTAAGCGGGATCGGGGAGCAGTACTTC. It specifies CASSLSGIGEQYF.

The genes are TRBV16 and TRBJ1-3, with D possibly TRBD1 on 5 matching bases. This CDR3 comprises 15 residues. CDR1 and CDR2 (germline): KGHSY, FQNENV. Trimming stripped 0 bases from V and 4 bases from J, with 10 bases between. In DNA form, the CDR3 reads TGTGCCAGCAGCCAATCTCCAGGGTCCGGAAACACCATATATTTT. Its protein is CASSQSPGSGNTIYF.

As DNA, the CDR3 is TGTGCCACCAGCAATAAATTGGACAGGGGGGTCACAGATACGCAGTATTTT. Translated: CATSNKLDRGVTDTQYF. The genes are TRBV15 and TRBJ2-3, with 10 bases aligning to TRBD1. V lost 4 bases and J lost 2; bases outside the gene matches: 9. The V gene's germline CDR1 is LNHNV and CDR2 YYDKDF (reference sequence). The CDR3 is 17 residues long.

V gene TRBV23-1 combines with J gene TRBJ2-6; possible D gene TRBD1, 6 bases. TRBV23-1 is an ORF, and what it does is uncertain. The V end was cut by 4 bases, the J end by 2 bases, with 27 bases between. This CDR3 has 21 amino acids. The CDR3 is CASSLLYRPTGNRTGANVLTF. CDR3 nucleotides: TGCGCCAGCAGTCTCCTCTATCGCCCGACAGGCAATCGGACTGGGGCCAACGTCCTGACTTTC.

The genes are TRBV5-1 and TRBJ2-1; weak D call: TRBD2 (5 bases). Trimming removed 0 bases at V and 8 bases at J, with 9 bases between. This CDR3 spans 13 amino acids. CDR1 is SGHRS, CDR2 YFSETQ, per germline. This chain's CDR3 is CASSLGEFDEQFF. The CDR3 DNA is TGCGCCAGCAGCTTGGGGGAGTTTGATGAGCAGTTCTTC.

This chain connects TRBV14 to TRBJ2-1; 9 positions match TRBD2. Per germline, CDR1 SGHDN and CDR2 FVKESK. The CDR3 runs 16 residues. The trim removed 4 bases at V and 8 bases at J, leaving 12 bases unmatched. DNA for the CDR3: TGTGCCAGCAGCCCCGAGCGGGAGGCCTTATGGGATGAGCAGTTCTTC. This encodes CASSPEREALWDEQFF.

A few counts support this clone. DNA of the CDR3: TGTGCCAGCAGCCCTAGCGGGGGGGGCACAGATACGCAGTATTTT. Translation: CASSPSGGGTDTQYF. The chain carries TRBV3-1 (or the pseudogene TRBV3-2) and TRBJ2-3, with 12 bases lining up with TRBD2. The junction had 0 bases not matched to a gene; V was cut back by 4 bases and J by 1 base. Germline V gene sequence: CDR1 LGHDT, CDR2 YNNKEL (reference sequence). CDR3 length: 15 residues.

J is TRBJ2-1 and V is TRBV24-1, with 12 positions matching TRBD1. The V gene end was trimmed by 7 bases and the J gene end by 3 bases; junction bases not matched to a gene: 6. Per the germline V gene, CDR1 is KGHDR and CDR2 is SFDVKD. CDR3 length equals 16 residues. This CDR3 is CATSSGTGGGYNEQFF. Written as DNA, the CDR3 is TGTGCCACCAGCTCCGGGACAGGGGGCGGCTACAATGAGCAGTTCTTC.

The CDR3 region has the DNA TGCGCCAGCAGCCCTCGTGACGCGGGACTAGCGGGAGGTCGCGATGAGCAGTTCTTC. It specifies CASSPRDAGLAGGRDEQFF. The chain uses TRBV4-1 and TRBJ2-1; 15 bases are shared with TRBD2. CDR3 size: 19 residues. Germline lookup yields CDR1 MGHRA and CDR2 YSYEKL. V gave up 4 bases and J gave up 8 bases; unmatched junction bases: 15.

The chain is built from TRBV30 and TRBJ1-1; unclear D gene. Trimming stripped 0 bases from V and 6 bases from J, with 8 bases between. CDR3 length: 12 amino acids. CDR1 is GTSNPN, CDR2 SVGIG, per germline (reference sequence). The CDR3 DNA sequence: TGTGCCTGGAGTGTAAATCCTGCTGAAGCTTTCTTT. Residues: CAWSVNPAEAFF.

This chain links TRBV19 with TRBJ1-1, with D hard to call. Germline V gene sequence: CDR1 LNHDA, CDR2 SQIVND (reference sequence). The CDR3 consists of 13 residues. Trimming removed 2 bases at V and 3 bases at J, with 7 bases between. The CDR3 here is CASSINGDTEAFF. Here the CDR3 DNA reads TGTGCCAGTAGTATAAACGGGGACACTGAAGCTTTCTTT.

This chain joins TRBV3-1 (or the pseudogene TRBV3-2) and TRBJ1-1; D is unclear. The CDR3 extends over 17 amino acids. Germline CDR1 reads LGHDT; CDR2 reads YNNKEL (reference sequence). V was shortened by 0 bases and J by 1 base, with 15 bases between the two germline ends. DNA of the CDR3: TGTGCCAGCAGCCAAGATCTGGTGACCGGAGGGAACACTGAAGCTTTCTTT. This codes for CASSQDLVTGGNTEAFF.

This chain uses TRBV19 with TRBJ1-2; 10 bases are a match to TRBD1. The germline gives CDR1 LNHDA, CDR2 SQIVND (reference sequence). This CDR3 is built from 16 residues. Trimming removed 3 bases from V and 1 base from J; junction bases left unmatched: 5. The CDR3 protein is CASSIDWDRGNYGYTF. The CDR3 coding sequence is TGTGCCAGTAGTATTGATTGGGACAGGGGTAACTATGGCTACACCTTC.

This clone was counted a single time. This chain links TRBV9 with TRBJ1-4, with 9 bases matching TRBD1. The CDR3 loop spans 16 amino acids. After removal of 4 bases from V and 6 bases from J, the junction contained 10 bases not matched to a gene. Germline V gene data show CDR1 as SGDLS and CDR2 as YYNGEE. The DNA of the CDR3 is TGTGCCAGCAGCCTCACAACCGGGACAGGGCATGAAAAACTGTTTTTT. Its translation: CASSLTTGTGHEKLFF.

The chain recombines TRBV7-9 with TRBJ1-1, with 8 nucleotides matching TRBD1. From germline, CDR1 is SEHNR and CDR2 FQNEAQ (reference sequence). The CDR3 extends over 14 amino acids. The J segment lost 6 bases and the V segment lost 3 bases, leaving 6 bases of the junction unmatched. The CDR3 here is CASSFDRGGSEAFF. The CDR3 nucleotides are TGTGCCAGCAGCTTTGACAGGGGAGGGTCTGAAGCTTTCTTT.